This paragraph covers one TCR beta chain sequence. Its antigen is not known. Only in-frame clones appear in the TCRdb table, and some are missing; sequencing was by immunoSEQ multiplex PCR. Among fewer than 110,000 clones listed, around 92% were seen once. This specimen belongs to a study of T cell responses to AZD1222 COVID-19 vaccine. Trimming stripped 9 bases from V and 5 bases from J, with 12 bases between. Germline-derived CDR1 and CDR2 are KGHDR and SFDVKD. The CDR3 spans 13 residues. Findings of the study overall: Seropositive at baseline were only a handful of AZD1222 recipients. Clonal diversity may have been underestimated in mostly white British donors.

This clonotype originated in an adult in good health. The sample was peripheral blood, taken on day 0 of AZD1222 vaccination. The chain carries TRBV24-1 and TRBJ2-2; tentatively, D is TRBD1 or TRBD2 (5 bases each). In nucleotides, the CDR3 is TGTGCCACCGGGGCAGGGAGTACCGGGGAGCTGTTTTTT. As protein: CATGAGSTGELFF.